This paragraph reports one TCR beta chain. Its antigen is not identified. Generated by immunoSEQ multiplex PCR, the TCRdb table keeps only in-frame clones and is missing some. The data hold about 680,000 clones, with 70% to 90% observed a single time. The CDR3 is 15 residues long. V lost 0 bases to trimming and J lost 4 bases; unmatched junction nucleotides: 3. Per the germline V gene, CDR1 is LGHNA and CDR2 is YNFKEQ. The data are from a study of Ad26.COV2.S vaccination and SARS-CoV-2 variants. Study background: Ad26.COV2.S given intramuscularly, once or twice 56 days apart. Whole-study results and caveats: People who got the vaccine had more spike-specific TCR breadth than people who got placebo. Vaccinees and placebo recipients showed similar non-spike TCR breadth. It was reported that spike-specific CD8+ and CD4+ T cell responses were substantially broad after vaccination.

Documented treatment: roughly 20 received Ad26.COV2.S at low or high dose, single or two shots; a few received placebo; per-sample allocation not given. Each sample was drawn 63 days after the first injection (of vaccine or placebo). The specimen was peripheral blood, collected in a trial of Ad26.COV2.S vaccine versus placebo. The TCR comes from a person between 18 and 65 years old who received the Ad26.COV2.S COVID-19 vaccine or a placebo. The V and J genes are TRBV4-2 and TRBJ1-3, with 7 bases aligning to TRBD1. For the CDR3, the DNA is TGTGCCAGCAGCCAAGATACAGGGGCGGGAAACACCATATATTTT. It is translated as CASSQDTGAGNTIYF.